The next 22 T cell receptor beta chains were all read from a single sample in a study of monozygotic twins with cystic fibrosis. Sequencing used immunoSEQ multiplex PCR; TCRdb keeps in-frame clones, though not all of them. The table shows about 25,000 clones, with 90% occurring only once. The material sequenced was blood. The receptor set was obtained from a girl aged 2-15 years with cystic fibrosis.

The CDR3 sequence is CASSQDRQGQETQYF. The DNA for the CDR3 is TGTGCCAGCAGCCAAGATCGACAGGGCCAAGAGACCCAGTACTTC. The chain combines TRBV4-2 with TRBJ2-5; 7 bases align to TRBD1. V shed 0 bases and J 1 base; nucleotides not matched to a gene: 2. CDR1 LGHNA and CDR2 YNFKEQ come from the germline V gene. The CDR3 runs to 15 residues.

V is TRBV6-1 and J is TRBJ1-5; 9 bases are shared with TRBD1. V was clipped by 8 bases and J by 3 bases; unmatched bases: 8. CDR1 is MNHNS and CDR2 is SASEGT in the germline V gene. The CDR3 is 15 amino acids. CDR3 residues: CASEDRGTFNQPQHF. For the CDR3, the DNA is TGTGCCAGCGAGGACAGGGGAACCTTCAATCAGCCCCAGCATTTT.

The CDR3 nucleotides read TGTGCCTGGACTGCCTTTTTCGGGACCTACAATGAGCAGTTCTTC. Encoded protein: CAWTAFFGTYNEQFF. The chain employs TRBV30 and TRBJ2-1; maybe TRBD2 (5 bases). CDR3 length equals 15 residues. Trimming took off 4 bases at V and 2 bases at J, with 15 bases between the two ends. CDR1 and CDR2 (germline): GTSNPN, SVGIG (reference sequence).

The chain combines TRBV4-3 with TRBJ1-6; 9 nucleotides agree with TRBD1. This CDR3 contains 15 residues. The germline gives CDR1 LGHNA, CDR2 YSLEER. V shed 0 bases and J 10 bases; nucleotides not matched to a gene: 4. CDR3 nucleotides: TGCGCCAGCAGCCAAGACTGGACAGGGGTATCACCCCTCCACTTT. Translated: CASSQDWTGVSPLHF.

V gene TRBV5-4 combines with J gene TRBJ2-7; 14 positions agree with TRBD2. This CDR3 has 18 residues. Per germline, CDR1 SGHNT and CDR2 YYREEE (reference sequence). The junction had 11 bases not matched to a gene; V was cut back by 4 bases and J by 2 bases. CDR3 sequence (DNA): TGTGCCAGCAGCCACGGGACTAGCGGGGGAATAGTGGCCTACGAGCAGTACTTC. The encoded protein is CASSHGTSGGIVAYEQYF.

V and J are TRBV23-1 and TRBJ2-7; possible D gene TRBD1, 6 bases. TRBV23-1 is an ORF, and what it does is uncertain. CDR3 length: 16 residues. V lost 0 bases to trimming and J lost 7 bases, with 19 bases between them. This CDR3 is CASSQSVRTTGLEQYF. Written as DNA, the CDR3 is TGCGCCAGCAGTCAATCGGTTCGGACCACAGGGTTAGAGCAGTACTTC.

This clone was recorded a few times. The V call is TRBV9, the J call TRBJ1-2; D gene uncertain. The germline CDR1 and CDR2 sequences are SGDLS and YYNGEE. The CDR3 length is 13 residues. Trimming took off 4 bases at V and 8 bases at J, with 15 bases between the two ends. Written as DNA, the CDR3 is TGTGCCAGCAGCCCTGGACCCGGCGGGGGCTACACCTTC. Translated, it gives CASSPGPGGGYTF.

The chain is built from TRBV7-2 and TRBJ1-2; 8 nucleotides agree with TRBD1. Trimming removed 5 bases from V and 0 bases from J; junction bases left unmatched: 17. The CDR3 consists of 19 residues. The germline CDR1 and CDR2 sequences are SGHTA and FQGNSA. This chain's CDR3 is CASSPFKGTGWIPNYGYTF. Here the CDR3 DNA reads TGTGCCAGCAGCCCGTTCAAGGGGACAGGTTGGATTCCTAACTATGGCTACACCTTC.

The V gene is TRBV7-8, the J gene TRBJ1-1; 7 positions match TRBD1. This CDR3 is built from 15 residues. V dropped 5 bases and J dropped 4; count of bases not matched to a gene: 10. Looked up from germline, CDR1 is SGHVS and CDR2 is FQNEAQ. The CDR3 coding sequence is TGTGCCAGCAGCCCTAGCCCGACAGGGACCACTGAAGCTTTCTTT. Its translation is CASSPSPTGTTEAFF.

The genes are TRBV30 and TRBJ1-1; D not resolved. Germline CDR1 is GTSNPN and CDR2 is SVGIG (reference sequence). CDR3 size: 16 residues. Trimming stripped 2 bases from V and 2 bases from J, with 18 bases between. This chain's CDR3 is CAWSLGSPQINTEAFF. DNA of the CDR3: TGTGCCTGGAGTTTAGGGAGTCCCCAAATAAACACTGAAGCTTTCTTT.

The genes are TRBV6-6 and TRBJ1-5; no firm D call. This CDR3 contains 13 residues. Per the germline V gene, CDR1 is MNHNY and CDR2 is SVGAGI (reference sequence). Trimming took 3 bases from V and 1 from J, leaving 4 bases between them. In DNA form, the CDR3 reads TGTGCCAGCAGTTATAACAGCAATCAGCCCCAGCATTTT. Protein product: CASSYNSNQPQHF.

The chain is built from TRBV18 and TRBJ2-7; D is unresolved. V gave up 3 bases and J gave up 4 bases, with 7 bases separating them. The CDR3 covers 12 residues. CDR1 is KGHSH and CDR2 is LQKENI in the germline V gene. The CDR3 is CASSPRTYEQYF. The CDR3 DNA follows: TGTGCCAGCTCACCCCGAACGTACGAGCAGTACTTC.

The gene calls are TRBV19 and TRBJ2-5; D might be TRBD1 (6 bases). The V gene's germline CDR1 is LNHDA and CDR2 SQIVND (reference sequence). The CDR3 has 15 amino acids. The V gene lost 3 bases and the J gene lost 1 base, with 12 bases spanning the gap. CDR3 sequence: CASSIGQTLQETQYF. The CDR3, as DNA: TGTGCCAGTAGTATCGGACAGACTCTCCAAGAGACCCAGTACTTC. The full variable domain, with the rest looked up from reference TRBV19 and TRBJ2-5, is DGGITQSPKYLFRKEGQNVTLSCEQNLNHDAMYWYRQDPGQGLRLIYYSQIVNDFQKGDIAEGYSVSREKKESFPLTVTSAQKNPTAFYLCASSIGQTLQETQYFGPGTRLLVL.

This clone occurred a few times. The chain has TRBV25-1 and TRBJ1-6; perhaps TRBD1 as D (6 bases). V dropped 1 base and J dropped 3 bases, with 10 bases sitting between them. This CDR3 contains 16 residues. Looked up from germline, CDR1 is MGHDK and CDR2 is SYGVNS. CDR3 loop: CASSESGVGYNSPLHF. Here the CDR3 DNA reads TGTGCCAGCAGTGAATCAGGGGTTGGCTATAATTCACCCCTCCACTTT.

This clone was seen only once. The V call is TRBV5-1, the J call TRBJ2-2; D tentatively fits TRBD1 or TRBD2 (6 bases each). The CDR3 runs to 14 residues. Germline V CDR1 and CDR2: SGHRS, YFSETQ. V was shortened by 3 bases and J by 6 bases, with 12 bases between the two germline ends. Here the CDR3 reads CASSWRGESGELFF. The CDR3, as DNA: TGCGCCAGCAGCTGGAGGGGGGAATCCGGGGAGCTGTTTTTT.

The V gene is TRBV7-2, the J gene TRBJ1-2; possibly TRBD1 for D (5 bases). Germline V gene lookup returns CDR1 SGHTA and CDR2 FQGNSA. Trimming removed 0 bases at V and 7 bases at J, with 12 bases between. This CDR3 contains 14 residues. CDR3 in amino acids: CASSLAGIGAGYTF. The DNA of the CDR3 is TGTGCCAGCAGCTTAGCAGGGATCGGGGCTGGCTACACCTTC.

This clone was detected only once. The J gene is TRBJ1-6, the V gene TRBV19; TRBD1 might be the D (5 bases). The CDR3 has 15 amino acids. Trimming stripped 2 bases from V and 7 bases from J, with 12 bases between. Germline V lookup: CDR1 LNHDA, CDR2 SQIVND (reference sequence). CDR3 protein: CASSIFDSVNSPLHF. In DNA form, the CDR3 reads TGTGCCAGTAGTATATTCGACAGCGTGAATTCACCCCTCCACTTT. Variable domain in full (rest from reference TRBV19 and TRBJ1-6): DGGITQSPKYLFRKEGQNVTLSCEQNLNHDAMYWYRQDPGQGLRLIYYSQIVNDFQKGDIAEGYSVSREKKESFPLTVTSAQKNPTAFYLCASSIFDSVNSPLHFGNGTRLTVT.

This chain uses TRBV27 with TRBJ2-3; 12 bases match TRBD2. Germline assignment: CDR1 MNHEY and CDR2 SMNVEV (reference sequence). V was pared by 0 bases and J by 3 bases, with 4 bases of the junction left unmatched. This CDR3 comprises 17 residues. The CDR3 loop reads CASSLSKLAGGTDTQYF. The CDR3 DNA reads as TGTGCCAGCAGTTTATCGAAGCTAGCGGGGGGGACAGATACGCAGTATTTT.

V gene TRBV7-2 combines with J gene TRBJ2-7; tentatively, D is TRBD2 (5 bases). Germline CDR1 SGHTA, CDR2 FQGNSA. V lost 5 bases and J lost 2, with 10 bases in between. The CDR3 extends over 13 amino acids. CDR3 loop: CASSGGRAYEQYF. The DNA of the CDR3 is TGTGCCAGCAGCGGCGGGCGCGCCTACGAGCAGTACTTC.

This clone was picked up one time. This rearrangement joins TRBV6-1 to TRBJ2-7; D uncertain. CDR1 is MNHNS and CDR2 is SASEGT in the germline V gene. Trimming pared 7 bases from V and 3 bases from J, leaving 13 bases between. This CDR3 comprises 13 residues. CDR3 coding DNA: TGTGCCAGCACTAAAGACAACTACTACGAGCAGTACTTC. Translating gives CASTKDNYYEQYF.

This chain links TRBV9 with TRBJ1-2; D is undetermined. CDR1 is SGDLS, CDR2 YYNGEE, per germline. This CDR3 spans 13 amino acids. Between the trimmed V and J ends, which lost 2 bases and 2 bases, there was a span of 7 bases. The CDR3 reads CASSVGENYGYTF. CDR3 nucleotide sequence: TGTGCCAGCAGCGTCGGGGAAAACTATGGCTACACCTTC.

This chain links TRBV6-5 with TRBJ2-1; 7 nucleotides match TRBD1. The CDR3 covers 14 residues. Trimming removed 0 bases from V and 9 bases from J; junction bases left unmatched: 5. Germline assignment: CDR1 MNHEY and CDR2 SVGAGI. CDR3: CASSYSRGGTEQFF. CDR3 nucleotide sequence: TGTGCCAGCAGTTACTCGAGAGGGGGCACTGAGCAGTTCTTC.